This entry lists 10 T cell receptor beta chains sequenced from one sample in a study of patients and donors after allogeneic stem cell transplantation. TCRdb independently ran MiXCR on the RT-PCR reads; one entry per CDR3 protein. There are 2,400 or so distinct CDR3 sequences in the sample; almost 8.5% occur only once, and 9.6% lies in the top ten. Sequencing was done on a sample of blood, either unsorted or a sorted T cell fraction (not recorded which). These receptors all come from a human donor who was either an allogeneic HSCT recipient or a stem cell or donor lymphocyte infusion donor (not recorded which). It is not recorded whose cells these are; they may come from a transplant donor.

This chain joins TRBV7-2 and TRBJ2-3; 11 nucleotides align to TRBD2. This CDR3 comprises 17 residues. In germline, CDR1 is SGHTA, CDR2 FQGNSA. Trimming took 4 bases from V and 4 from J; bases not matched to a gene: 10. The CDR3 region has the DNA TGTGCCAGCAGCTCGGGTTTTAGCGGGAGGGCCGCAGATACGCAGTATTTT. Translation gives CASSSGFSGRAADTQYF.

This clonotype is classed as medium-sized (0.01 to 0.1%). The chain links TRBV6-5 to TRBJ2-6; perhaps TRBD2 as D (5 bases). The V end lost 0 bases, the J end lost 1 base, and 7 bases lay between the germline ends. The germline V gene encodes CDR1 MNHEY and CDR2 SVGAGI. The CDR3 totals 16 residues. DNA for the CDR3: TGTGCCAGCAGTTACTCGTCGGGGTCTGGGGCCAACGTCCTGACTTTC. Translating gives CASSYSSGSGANVLTF.

Relative to its sample, this clonotype is medium-sized. This chain joins TRBV5-6 and TRBJ2-1; D is undetermined. The V and J ends lost 6 bases and 4 bases respectively, with 20 bases between them. In germline, CDR1 is SGHDT, CDR2 YYEEEE. The length of the CDR3 is 16 residues. The CDR3 loop reads CASTLRAPGWYNEQFF. DNA for the CDR3: TGTGCCAGCACCCTCCGGGCTCCCGGGTGGTACAATGAGCAGTTCTTC.

In this sample, this clonotype turned up a few times. This sequence joins TRBV13 and TRBJ2-7; D remains ambiguous. V was trimmed by 3 bases and J by 2 bases, leaving 5 bases between them. The CDR3 runs 12 residues. From germline, CDR1 is PRHDT and CDR2 FYEKMQ (reference sequence). The CDR3 is CASSFRTYEQYF. CDR3 nucleotides: TGTGCCAGCAGCTTTCGTACCTACGAGCAGTACTTC.

This clonotype is classed as medium-sized. The chain employs TRBV7-2 and TRBJ2-3; D may be TRBD2 (6 bases). In germline, CDR1 is SGHTA, CDR2 FQGNSA. The CDR3 loop spans 12 amino acids. V was cut by 3 bases and J by 5 bases, with 6 bases left in between. The CDR3 region has the DNA TGTGCCAGCAGCTTCGGGGGAGATACGCAGTATTTT. Its translation is CASSFGGDTQYF. Using reference TRBV7-2 and TRBJ2-3 for the parts outside the CDR3, the full variable domain is GAGVSQSPSNKVTEKGKDVELRCDPISGHTALYWYRQSLGQGLEFLIYFQGNSAPDKSGLPSDRFSAERTGGSVSTLTIQRTQQEDSAVYLCASSFGGDTQYFGPGTRLTVL.

This clonotype was picked up a small number of times. The chain carries TRBV7-2 and TRBJ2-6, with D perhaps TRBD2 (5 bases). The V gene lost 2 bases and the J gene lost 2 bases, with 7 bases spanning the gap. Germline loops: CDR1 SGHTA, CDR2 FQGNSA. The CDR3 spans 15 residues. CDR3 sequence (DNA): TGTGCCAGCAGCTTATCGCGGGCTGGGGCCAACGTCCTGACTTTC. As protein: CASSLSRAGANVLTF.

A few counts support this clonotype. The chain combines TRBV7-3 with TRBJ2-1; either TRBD1 or TRBD2 may fit D (5 bases each). Trimming left V 1 base short and J 10 bases short, with 11 bases between. Germline CDR1 reads SGHTA; CDR2 reads FQGTGA. There are 13 residues in the CDR3. CDR3 amino acids: CASSLNVGDEQFF. CDR3 sequence (DNA): TGTGCCAGCAGCTTAAATGTTGGGGACGAGCAGTTCTTC. Full variable domain (outside the CDR3, taken from reference TRBV7-3 and TRBJ2-1): GAGVSQTPSNKVTEKGKYVELRCDPISGHTALYWYRQSLGQGPEFLIYFQGTGAADDSGLPNDRFFAVRPEGSVSTLKIQRTERGDSAVYLCASSLNVGDEQFFGPGTRLTVL.

A few counts support this clonotype. The rearrangement links TRBV6-2 or TRBV6-3 to TRBJ2-2; D is possibly TRBD1 (5 bases). CDR1 MNHEY and CDR2 SVGEGT come from the germline V gene. The length of the CDR3 is 13 residues. The V end lost 5 bases, the J end lost 8 bases, and 12 bases lay between the germline ends. In DNA, the CDR3 is TGTGCCAGCAGTAGGACATTCGGGGGGGAGCTGTTTTTT. It codes for CASSRTFGGELFF.

The chain uses TRBV4-1 and TRBJ1-2; 11 nucleotides line up with TRBD1. The CDR3 sequence is 18 residues long. Germline loops: CDR1 MGHRA, CDR2 YSYEKL. Trimming took 2 bases from V and 4 from J; bases not matched to a gene: 12. The CDR3 is CASSQTRTGGGSSYGYTF. CDR3 nucleotides: TGCGCCAGCAGCCAAACTAGGACAGGGGGCGGATCGAGCTATGGCTACACCTTC.

The chain joins TRBV12-3 or TRBV12-4 to TRBJ2-3; D is uncertain. Trimming pared 6 bases from V and 0 bases from J, leaving 4 bases between. This CDR3 contains 12 residues. The CDR3 DNA follows: TGTGCCAGCAGACGGAGCACAGATACGCAGTATTTT. Amino acids: CASRRSTDTQYF.